The 9 T cell receptor beta chains reported below all come from one sample, sequenced in a study of shared clonotypes between healthy human individuals. This table comes from immunoSEQ multiplex PCR, and its TCRdb copy is limited to in-frame clones, with some not included. This repertoire shows hundreds of thousands of clones, around three quarters found once; its top ten account for about 12%. Specimen: PBMCs. The receptor set was obtained from a woman in her forties in good health. Some clones in this sample may be carry-over from other donors' samples.

The gene calls are TRBV28 and TRBJ1-4; D gene uncertain. The ends were cut back, 8 bases at V and 0 bases at J, with 13 bases in the middle. CDR3 length: 15 residues. Looked up from germline, CDR1 is MDHEN and CDR2 is SYDVKM. The CDR3 bases are TGTGCCAGCGGCTCCTCGGGAGCAACTAATGAAAAACTGTTTTTT. Its protein product is CASGSSGATNEKLFF.

The chain joins TRBV28 to TRBJ2-7; 7 nucleotides agree with TRBD2. Germline V CDR1 and CDR2: MDHEN, SYDVKM. CDR3 length equals 13 residues. The ends lost 8 bases at V and 2 bases at J; junction bases unmatched: 6. The CDR3 region is CASGGSSPYEQYF. The CDR3 coding sequence is TGTGCCAGCGGCGGGAGCTCCCCCTACGAGCAGTACTTC. The whole variable domain, filled in from reference TRBV28 and TRBJ2-7, reads DVKVTQSSRYLVKRTGEKVFLECVQDMDHENMFWYRQDPGLGLRLIYFSYDVKMKEKGDIPEGYSVSREKKERFSLILESASTNQTSMYLCASGGSSPYEQYFGPGTRLTVT.

This clone was picked up one time. J is TRBJ1-4 and V is TRBV7-8; no reliable D call. CDR3 length: 13 residues. Germline V gene data show CDR1 as SGHVS and CDR2 as FQNEAQ. V was cut by 1 base and J by 6 bases, with 6 bases left in between. The CDR3 bases are TGTGCCAGCAGCTTAGGCCCGGATGAAAAACTGTTTTTT. It translates to CASSLGPDEKLFF.

The chain couples TRBV5-4 to TRBJ2-7, with 10 bases lining up with TRBD1. The germline V gene has CDR1 SGHNT and CDR2 YYREEE (reference sequence). V lost 4 bases and J lost 7; bases outside the gene matches: 5. There are 13 residues in the CDR3. CDR3 nucleotide sequence: TGTGCCAGCAGCCGGGACAGGGGTCAGGAGCAGTACTTC. This sequence encodes CASSRDRGQEQYF. Based on the CDR3 plus reference TRBV5-4 and TRBJ2-7, the full variable domain is ETGVTQSPTHLIKTRGQQVTLRCSSQSGHNTVSWYQQALGQGPQFIFQYYREEENGRGNFPPRFSGLQFPNYSSELNVNALELDDSALYLCASSRDRGQEQYFGPGTRLTVT.

This rearrangement joins TRBV7-9 to TRBJ2-5; D might be TRBD1 (6 bases). CDR1 and CDR2 (germline): SEHNR, FQNEAQ (reference sequence). This CDR3 contains 15 residues. The V end was cut by 2 bases, the J end by 5 bases, with 15 bases between. The CDR3 region is CASSLTGSRAETQYF. As DNA, the CDR3 is TGTGCCAGCAGCTTAACAGGGAGCAGGGCGGAGACCCAGTACTTC.

The chain carries TRBV6-6 and TRBJ1-4; D ambiguous. Germline V gives CDR1 MNHNY, CDR2 SVGAGI (reference sequence). V was shortened by 9 bases and J by 4 bases, with 12 bases between the two germline ends. This CDR3 comprises 13 residues. CDR3 bases: TGTGCCAGTTTCCGGGCCGGTAATGAAAAACTGTTTTTT. Its protein product is CASFRAGNEKLFF.

This clone appeared many times. V and J are TRBV6-4 and TRBJ2-1, with 7 bases that match TRBD1. CDR3 length equals 15 residues. In germline, CDR1 is MRHNA, CDR2 SNTAGT. Unmatched junction bases numbered 6, after V lost 3 bases and J lost 4 bases. The CDR3 sequence: CASSDNSGGYNEQFF. CDR3 DNA sequence: TGTGCCAGCAGTGATAATTCAGGGGGATACAATGAGCAGTTCTTC.

This clone was detected only once. The J gene is TRBJ2-7, the V gene TRBV19; 12 bases map to TRBD2. The V and J ends lost 4 bases and 0 bases, in that order; junction bases with no gene match: 7. The CDR3 is 17 amino acids. Germline V lookup: CDR1 LNHDA, CDR2 SQIVND (reference sequence). In DNA form, the CDR3 reads TGTGCCAGTAGTACCCCGGGACTAGCGGGCTACTCCTACGAGCAGTACTTC. Residues: CASSTPGLAGYSYEQYF.

This clone was seen a handful of times. This chain links TRBV6-4 with TRBJ1-2, with 7 nucleotides matching TRBD1. V lost 0 bases, J lost 5 bases, and 6 bases stayed unmatched. The CDR3 is 15 residues long. Germline loops: CDR1 MRHNA, CDR2 SNTAGT. This chain's CDR3 is CASSDSSGGIYGYTF. CDR3 DNA sequence: TGTGCCAGCAGTGACTCTTCAGGGGGAATATATGGCTACACCTTC.